This TCR beta chain appears in the sequencing data of a study of T-cell memory formation after mild COVID-19. Study information: TCR clusters were mostly confined to one donor each.

Turning to this clonotype: The antigen is unknown.

Study findings and constraints: Pre-infection memory held some responding clones, suggesting pre-existing cross-reactive T cells responded. Of the contracting clones, CD4+ ones lay mainly in CM and EM, and CD8+ ones in EMRA.

TCRdb fed the 5' RACE reads into MiXCR, producing one record per CDR3 protein. The sample has under 150,000 distinct CDR3 sequences, about 20% seen once; the top ten hold roughly 37%. The TCR sequence derives from a man in his late teens or twenties who had mild COVID-19 (a few samples of this study predate the infection). Cell type and time point are not known. Specimen: PBMCs or a T cell subset sorted from them (not recorded which).

CDR3 coding DNA: TGCAGCGTTGCCAGCGGGGGGTACACCGGGGAGCTGTTTTTT. Its translation: CSVASGGYTGELFF. V gene TRBV29-1 combines with J gene TRBJ2-2, with TRBD2 matching over 9 bases. V trimming: 4 bases; J trimming: 3 bases; junction bases outside the gene matches: 3. The CDR3 is 14 amino acids. Germline V lookup: CDR1 SQVTM, CDR2 ANQGSEA.